A selection of T cell receptor beta chains follows, all from one sample in a study of Ad26.COV2.S vaccination and SARS-CoV-2 variants. Measured with immunoSEQ multiplex PCR; TCRdb has only the in-frame clones, and not every one. Of around 400,000 clones detected, 89% appear once; the ten largest clones hold 1.5% to 2%. This material consisted of peripheral blood, taken in a trial of Ad26.COV2.S vaccine versus placebo. The receptors shown here come from a person between 18 and 60 years old who received the Ad26.COV2.S COVID-19 vaccine or a placebo. Both conserved end residues are part of each CDR3. Each record gives: clone size, D gene, J gene, V gene, CDR3 protein, CDR3 DNA. D genes are given only for firm matches. Where a row states a size, it is once, few, many or the class of an expanded clone; other rows omit it.

>NA|NA|TRBJ1-5|TRBV27
CASRPNYSNQPQHF
TGTGCCAGCAGACCAAACTATAGCAATCAGCCCCAGCATTTT
>NA|NA|TRBJ2-7|TRBV11-2
CASSKTGTTSYEQYF
TGTGCCAGCAGCAAAACAGGGACAACCTCCTACGAGCAGTACTTC
>NA|NA|TRBJ2-4|TRBV5-1
CASSFNEGLDLAKNIQYF
TGCGCCAGCAGCTTTAATGAGGGGTTAGACCTAGCCAAAAACATTCAGTACTTC
>NA|NA|TRBJ2-1|TRBV11-3
CASSQLLTPVAASSYNEQFF
TGTGCCAGCAGCCAACTTCTGACCCCCGTGGCGGCGAGCTCCTACAATGAGCAGTTCTTC
>NA|TRBD1|TRBJ1-2|TRBV3-1/TRBV3-2
CASSQDSGGRGYTF
TGTGCCAGCAGCCAAGATTCAGGGGGCCGTGGCTACACCTTC
>once|NA|TRBJ1-2|TRBV6-1
CASSEPGVHYGYTF
TGTGCCAGCAGTGAACCCGGGGTGCACTATGGCTACACCTTC
>once|TRBD1|TRBJ1-5|TRBV19
CASSVQGGSGNQPQHF
TGTGCCAGTAGTGTACAGGGGGGATCCGGCAATCAGCCCCAGCATTTT
>many|NA|TRBJ2-7|TRBV4-3
CASSQDLPGHSYEQYF
TGCGCCAGCAGCCAAGATCTGCCAGGACATTCCTACGAGCAGTACTTC
>NA|NA|TRBJ1-1|TRBV6-5
CASRREGGRDTEAFF
TGTGCCAGCAGGCGGGAGGGGGGGCGCGACACTGAAGCTTTCTTT
>NA|NA|TRBJ2-1|TRBV5-1
CASSSYETYNEQFF
TGCGCCAGCAGCTCGTATGAGACCTACAATGAGCAGTTCTTC
>NA|NA|TRBJ2-7|TRBV6-2/TRBV6-3
CASSYPESVAAPPYEQYF
TGTGCCAGCAGTTACCCCGAATCGGTAGCGGCACCCCCCTACGAGCAGTACTTC
>NA|TRBD2|TRBJ2-7|TRBV5-4
CASSAGTSGSYEQYF
TGTGCCAGCAGCGCCGGGACTAGCGGGAGCTACGAGCAGTACTTC
>NA|NA|TRBJ1-1|TRBV18
CASSPPGTSLGETEAFF
TGTGCCAGCTCACCACCCGGGACAAGCCTCGGTGAAACTGAAGCTTTCTTT
>NA|NA|TRBJ2-3|TRBV29-1
CSGWRSDTQYF
TGCAGCGGCTGGAGGTCGGATACGCAGTATTTT
>few|TRBD1|TRBJ2-6|TRBV6-1
CASSAGQGSGANVLTF
TGTGCCAGCAGTGCGGGACAGGGTTCTGGGGCCAACGTCCTGACTTTC
>once|NA|TRBJ2-1|TRBV3-1/TRBV3-2
CASSQDAPGEQFF
TGTGCCAGCAGCCAAGATGCACCCGGTGAGCAGTTCTTC
>NA|TRBD1|TRBJ1-1|TRBV5-5
CASSWGQSNTEAFF
TGTGCCAGCAGCTGGGGACAGTCGAACACTGAAGCTTTCTTT
>few|NA|TRBJ1-5|TRBV28
CASRKGYGNQPQHF
TGTGCCAGCAGGAAAGGGTATGGCAATCAGCCCCAGCATTTT
>NA|NA|TRBJ2-7|TRBV28
CASWSGRPLEQYF
TGTGCCAGCTGGTCAGGGCGCCCCTTGGAGCAGTACTTC
>NA|NA|TRBJ2-1|TRBV7-9
CASSLNPRSSYNEQFF
TGTGCCAGCAGCTTAAACCCCAGAAGCTCCTACAATGAGCAGTTCTTC
>NA|NA|TRBJ2-2|TRBV7-2
CASSLAGALRELFF
TGTGCCAGCAGCTTAGCGGGCGCCTTGCGGGAGCTGTTTTTT
>NA|NA|TRBJ2-7|TRBV28
CASRRGGSYEQYF
TGTGCCAGCAGACGAGGGGGATCCTACGAGCAGTACTTC
>NA|NA|TRBJ1-5|TRBV2
CASSDGYQPQHF
TGTGCCAGCAGTGACGGTTATCAGCCCCAGCATTTT
>NA|NA|TRBJ1-1|TRBV2
CATSSQGSTNTEAFF
TGTGCCACCAGCTCGCAGGGGTCTACTAACACTGAAGCTTTCTTT
>NA|NA|TRBJ1-2|TRBV6-2/TRBV6-3
CASSTNSLPAANYGYTF
TGTGCCAGCAGCACGAATTCCCTTCCGGCAGCTAACTATGGCTACACCTTC
>NA|TRBD2|TRBJ2-2|TRBV5-1
CASSPGTSVTNTGELFF
TGCGCCAGCAGCCCCGGGACTAGCGTAACGAACACCGGGGAGCTGTTTTTT
>NA|NA|TRBJ2-6|TRBV6-5
CASSYPRSGANVLTF
TGTGCCAGCAGTTACCCCAGGTCTGGGGCCAACGTCCTGACTTTC
>NA|NA|TRBJ1-4|TRBV7-8
CASSLSTNEKLFF
TGTGCCAGCAGTTTATCAACTAATGAAAAACTGTTTTTT
>NA|TRBD1|TRBJ1-2|TRBV30
CAWRGQGRYTF
TGTGCCTGGAGGGGACAGGGGAGGTACACCTTC
>few|TRBD2|TRBJ2-7|TRBV3-1/TRBV3-2
CASSQAGGYEQYF
TGTGCCAGCAGCCAGGCGGGAGGCTACGAGCAGTACTTC
>NA|NA|TRBJ1-5|TRBV9
CASSVGGSNQPQHF
TGTGCCAGCAGCGTAGGTGGGAGTAATCAGCCCCAGCATTTT